This T cell receptor (beta chain) was recorded in a study of technical replicates of blood from several donors. Germline CDR1 KGHSH, CDR2 LQKENI. V lost 3 bases and J lost 3; bases outside the gene matches: 8. This CDR3 has 18 amino acids. Clones were read by immunoSEQ multiplex PCR, and TCRdb kept only the in-frame ones, dropping some. This sample has under 100,000 clones, with about 94% found just once. The sequencing sample was made of T cells isolated from PBMCs. The sequence came from a human donor in good health. This chain links TRBV18 with TRBJ2-1, with TRBD2 identical over 13 bases. CDR3 nucleotide sequence: TGTGCCAGCTCACCCGGACTAGCGGGAGAAGCTCACTACAATGAGCAGTTCTTC. This encodes CASSPGLAGEAHYNEQFF.